These 21 T cell receptor beta chains were sequenced from one sample in a study of cytomegalovirus exposure and HLA in healthy donors. A multiplex PCR was run with 60 Vbeta primers and 13 Jbeta primers. Sequenced by immunoSEQ multiplex PCR; TCRdb stores in-frame clones only, minus some. The sample contains some 150,000 clones, 60% to 80% of which appear only once. Sequencing was performed on PBMCs. Receptors originate from a woman aged 25 to 45 in good health and CMV-seronegative.

The chain recombines TRBV28 with TRBJ2-2; 15 bases line up with TRBD2. Looked up from germline, CDR1 is MDHEN and CDR2 is SYDVKM. V trimming: 1 base; J trimming: 5 bases; junction bases outside the gene matches: 2. This CDR3 is built from 17 residues. CDR3 sequence (DNA): TGTGCCAGCAGTTTATCCGGACTAGCGGGAGGGACCGGGGAGCTGTTTTTT. It is translated as CASSLSGLAGGTGELFF.

The V and J genes are TRBV7-8 and TRBJ1-3; D is ambiguous. From germline, CDR1 is SGHVS and CDR2 FQNEAQ. This CDR3 region has 16 residues. Between the trimmed V and J ends, which lost 3 bases and 2 bases, there was a span of 14 bases. CDR3 sequence reads: CASSFEGRTAGNTIYF. The CDR3 region has the DNA TGTGCCAGCAGCTTTGAGGGCCGGACGGCTGGAAACACCATATATTTT.

This chain joins TRBV28 and TRBJ1-2; the match to TRBD1 covers 7 bases. With 6 bases clipped from V and 5 bases from J, the junction kept 6 bases outside the gene matches. This CDR3 has 13 amino acids. From germline, CDR1 is MDHEN and CDR2 SYDVKM. CDR3 DNA: TGTGCCAGCAGACTAGGGGGCGCTTATGGCTACACCTTC. The encoded protein is CASRLGGAYGYTF.

V and J are TRBV7-9 and TRBJ2-1, with 9 bases fitting TRBD1. Unmatched junction bases numbered 0, after V lost 0 bases and J lost 0 bases. Germline CDR1 reads SEHNR; CDR2 reads FQNEAQ (reference sequence). This CDR3 region has 16 residues. The CDR3 loop is CASSLADRGSYNEQFF. The DNA for the CDR3 is TGTGCCAGCAGCTTAGCGGACAGGGGCTCCTACAATGAGCAGTTCTTC.

This sequence joins TRBV5-1 and TRBJ1-4, with a weak D call TRBD1 (5 bases). CDR3 length: 15 amino acids. Germline V lookup: CDR1 SGHRS, CDR2 YFSETQ. The V end was cut by 4 bases, the J end by 10 bases, with 20 bases between. The chain's CDR3 is CASSDPERGYTKLFF. For the CDR3, the DNA is TGCGCCAGCAGCGACCCGGAGCGGGGGTATACAAAACTGTTTTTT.

This chain joins TRBV9 and TRBJ2-5; 10 bases fit TRBD2. Germline lookup yields CDR1 SGDLS and CDR2 YYNGEE. The CDR3 extends over 17 amino acids. The V gene end was trimmed by 0 bases and the J gene end by 4 bases; junction bases not matched to a gene: 9. The CDR3 nucleotides are TGTGCCAGCAGCGTAGCTACCAGCGGGGGGGCTAGAGAGACCCAGTACTTC. This encodes CASSVATSGGARETQYF.

The rearrangement uses TRBV5-1 and TRBJ2-7, with 8 bases aligning to TRBD1. CDR1 is SGHRS, CDR2 YFSETQ, per germline. CDR3 length equals 16 residues. V lost 0 bases, J lost 6 bases, and 11 bases stayed unmatched. CDR3 sequence reads: CASSLGPAGGAGEQYF. CDR3 nucleotide sequence: TGCGCCAGCAGCTTGGGACCGGCAGGGGGCGCAGGCGAGCAGTACTTC.

The V and J genes are TRBV7-9 and TRBJ2-2, with D perhaps TRBD1 (5 bases). This CDR3 region has 17 residues. V lost 6 bases to trimming and J lost 4 bases, with 21 bases between them. Germline lookup yields CDR1 SEHNR and CDR2 FQNEAQ (reference sequence). CDR3: CASSPGVGQSVTGELFF. CDR3 sequence (DNA): TGTGCCAGCAGTCCAGGAGTGGGGCAGTCGGTCACCGGGGAGCTGTTTTTT.

V usage is TRBV4-2 and J usage is TRBJ2-7; a weak D match, TRBD2 (6 bases). The CDR3 sequence is 17 residues long. The V end was cut by 4 bases, the J end by 0 bases, with 19 bases between. Per the germline V gene, CDR1 is LGHNA and CDR2 is YNFKEQ. DNA of the CDR3: TGTGCCAGCAGCCGTTCCTTGGGCGGGACCATCTCCTACGAGCAGTACTTC. Translated: CASSRSLGGTISYEQYF.

The chain recombines TRBV19 with TRBJ2-7, with 7 bases fitting TRBD2. Germline loops: CDR1 LNHDA, CDR2 SQIVND (reference sequence). The CDR3 is 15 amino acids. The ends lost 6 bases at V and 2 bases at J; junction bases unmatched: 10. The DNA of the CDR3 is TGTGCCAGTAGGCTCGTGGGGGGGGGAACCTACGAGCAGTACGTC. This encodes CASRLVGGGTYEQYV.

This chain links TRBV5-1 with TRBJ2-3; D possibly corresponds to TRBD2 (5 bases). Trimming removed 4 bases from V and 1 base from J, with 10 bases in between. This CDR3 has 14 amino acids. Germline V gene data show CDR1 as SGHRS and CDR2 as YFSETQ. The CDR3 loop reads CASSIGVGTDTQYF. The CDR3 DNA sequence: TGCGCCAGCAGCATCGGGGTGGGCACAGATACGCAGTATTTT. The variable domain in full, with the rest retrieved from reference TRBV5-1 and TRBJ2-3, is KAGVTQTPRYLIKTRGQQVTLSCSPISGHRSVSWYQQTPGQGLQFLFEYFSETQRNKGNFPGRFSGRQFSNSRSEMNVSTLELGDSALYLCASSIGVGTDTQYFGPGTRLTVL.

The V and J genes are TRBV19 and TRBJ2-7, with 9 bases that match TRBD2. V gave up 5 bases and J gave up 1 base; unmatched junction bases: 6. The CDR3 contains 15 residues. Per the germline V gene, CDR1 is LNHDA and CDR2 is SQIVND (reference sequence). CDR3 in DNA: TGTGCCAGTAGTTTAATAGCGGGAGAATCCTACGAGCAGTACTTC. Its translation is CASSLIAGESYEQYF.

The chain couples TRBV29-1 to TRBJ2-1, with 8 bases aligning to TRBD2. Trimming took 4 bases from V and 0 from J; bases not matched to a gene: 14. This CDR3 has 18 residues. Germline values: CDR1 SQVTM, CDR2 ANQGSEA. Written as DNA, the CDR3 is TGCAGCGTTGCCCCCTGGGTAGCGGGGACGAGCTCCTACAATGAGCAGTTCTTC. Protein product: CSVAPWVAGTSSYNEQFF.

This chain links TRBV10-3 with TRBJ1-6; D is ambiguous. Trimming shortened V by 6 bases and J by 7 bases, and 10 bases separated the two germline ends. This CDR3 region has 13 residues. The germline V gene has CDR1 ENHRY and CDR2 SYGVKD. CDR3 amino acids: CAIRQNINSPLHF. DNA of the CDR3: TGTGCCATCAGACAGAATATCAATTCACCCCTCCACTTT.

This sequence joins TRBV4-2 and TRBJ1-4, with TRBD1 matching 12 bases. The trim removed 0 bases at V and 6 bases at J, leaving 5 bases unmatched. The CDR3 spans 17 residues. Germline V gene sequence: CDR1 LGHNA, CDR2 YNFKEQ. CDR3 DNA sequence: TGTGCCAGCAGCCAAGAGGGGACAGGGGGCGGTTATGAAAAACTGTTTTTT. Residues: CASSQEGTGGGYEKLFF.

The CDR3 nucleotides are TGTGCCAGCAGCTTAGAGGCCTCTCCCGCCTACGAGCAGTACTTC. Translation gives CASSLEASPAYEQYF. The rearrangement uses TRBV11-2 and TRBJ2-7; D is uncertain. Deletions cut 0 bases from V and 2 bases from J, with 11 bases between. Germline V gene data show CDR1 as SGHAT and CDR2 as FQNNGV. The CDR3 has 15 amino acids.

This clone was observed a handful of times. This rearrangement joins TRBV2 to TRBJ1-6; D is perhaps TRBD1 (5 bases). Germline CDR1 and CDR2: SNHLY and FYNNEI. The CDR3 is made up of 13 amino acids. V lost 2 bases to trimming and J lost 12 bases, with 11 bases between them. In nucleotides, the CDR3 is TGTGCCAGCAGTGAACAGGGAACGGGACCCCTCCACTTT. This codes for CASSEQGTGPLHF.

This chain links TRBV28 with TRBJ2-3, with 10 bases that match TRBD1. Trimming at V came to 7 bases and at J to 6 bases, leaving 10 bases not matched to a gene. The CDR3 spans 15 residues. Germline CDR1 and CDR2: MDHEN and SYDVKM. The CDR3 protein is CASTPPGQGGDTQYF. The DNA of the CDR3 is TGTGCCAGCACTCCTCCTGGACAGGGGGGGGATACGCAGTATTTT.

The genes are TRBV27 and TRBJ1-2; 7 bases align to TRBD1. This CDR3 region has 13 residues. Germline values: CDR1 MNHEY, CDR2 SMNVEV (reference sequence). V gave up 6 bases and J gave up 8 bases; unmatched junction bases: 9. The CDR3 DNA follows: TGTGCCAGCAGAACCGGGACAGTCAACGGCTACACCTTC. Translated, it gives CASRTGTVNGYTF.

This clone has just a few counts. This chain links TRBV28 with TRBJ1-1, with D possibly TRBD1 on 6 matching bases. V dropped 8 bases and J dropped 3 bases, with 13 bases sitting between them. The CDR3 spans 13 residues. The germline V gene has CDR1 MDHEN and CDR2 SYDVKM. The DNA for the CDR3 is TGTGCCAGCGTAAGGGGGGGTGACACTGAAGCTTTCTTT. Its protein product is CASVRGGDTEAFF.

This rearrangement joins TRBV19 to TRBJ2-1, with TRBD2 matching over 9 bases. V trimming: 1 base; J trimming: 6 bases; junction bases outside the gene matches: 4. The CDR3 is made up of 15 amino acids. Germline values: CDR1 LNHDA, CDR2 SQIVND (reference sequence). CDR3 sequence: CASSIAGSGSNEQFF. In nucleotides, the CDR3 is TGTGCCAGTAGTATAGCGGGTAGCGGGAGCAATGAGCAGTTCTTC.